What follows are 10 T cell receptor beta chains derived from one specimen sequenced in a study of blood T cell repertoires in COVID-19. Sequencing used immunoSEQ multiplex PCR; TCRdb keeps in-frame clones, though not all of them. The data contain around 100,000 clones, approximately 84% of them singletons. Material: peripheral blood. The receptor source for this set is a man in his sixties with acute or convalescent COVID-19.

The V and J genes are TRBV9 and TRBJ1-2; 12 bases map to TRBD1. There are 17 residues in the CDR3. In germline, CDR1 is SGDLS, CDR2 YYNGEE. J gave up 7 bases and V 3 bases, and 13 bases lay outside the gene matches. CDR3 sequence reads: CASSAYPTGTGGGGYTF. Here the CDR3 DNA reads TGTGCCAGCAGCGCTTACCCTACCGGGACAGGGGGCGGTGGCTACACCTTC.

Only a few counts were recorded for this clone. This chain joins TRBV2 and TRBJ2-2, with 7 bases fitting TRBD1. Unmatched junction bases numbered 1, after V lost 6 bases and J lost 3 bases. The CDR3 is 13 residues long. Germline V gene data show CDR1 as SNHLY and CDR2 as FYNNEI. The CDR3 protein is CASRQGYTGELFF. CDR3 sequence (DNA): TGTGCCAGCAGACAGGGGTACACCGGGGAGCTGTTTTTT.

The CDR3 coding sequence is TGTGCCAGCAGCTTAGGGCTGGCTAGCGGGGGGCACCGCACAGATACGCAGTATTTT. Translating gives CASSLGLASGGHRTDTQYF. V and J are TRBV13 and TRBJ2-3, with 11 bases that match TRBD2. CDR3 length equals 19 residues. Germline-derived CDR1 and CDR2 are PRHDT and FYEKMQ (reference sequence). V was clipped by 0 bases and J by 1 base; unmatched bases: 9.

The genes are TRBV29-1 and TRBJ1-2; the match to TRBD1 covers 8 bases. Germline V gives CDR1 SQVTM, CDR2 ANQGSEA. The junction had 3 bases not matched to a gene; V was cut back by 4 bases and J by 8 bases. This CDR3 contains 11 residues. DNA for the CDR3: TGCAGCGTTGCGCAGGGGGCCGGCTACACCTTC. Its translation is CSVAQGAGYTF.

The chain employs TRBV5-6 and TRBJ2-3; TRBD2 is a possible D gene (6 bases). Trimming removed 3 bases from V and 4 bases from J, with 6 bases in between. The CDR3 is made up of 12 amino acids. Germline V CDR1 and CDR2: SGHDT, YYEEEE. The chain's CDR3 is CASSWGADTQYF. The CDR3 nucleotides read TGTGCCAGCAGCTGGGGGGCAGATACGCAGTATTTT. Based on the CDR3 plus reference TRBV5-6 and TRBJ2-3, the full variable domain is DAGVTQSPTHLIKTRGQQVTLRCSPKSGHDTVSWYQQALGQGPQFIFQYYEEEERQRGNFPDRFSGHQFPNYSSELNVNALLLGDSALYLCASSWGADTQYFGPGTRLTVL.

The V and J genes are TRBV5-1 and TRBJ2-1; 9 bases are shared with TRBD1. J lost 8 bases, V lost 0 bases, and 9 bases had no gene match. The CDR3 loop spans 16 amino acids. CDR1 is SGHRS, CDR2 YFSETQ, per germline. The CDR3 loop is CASSLVMGQGSDEQFF. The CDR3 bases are TGCGCCAGCAGCTTGGTAATGGGACAGGGAAGCGATGAGCAGTTCTTC.

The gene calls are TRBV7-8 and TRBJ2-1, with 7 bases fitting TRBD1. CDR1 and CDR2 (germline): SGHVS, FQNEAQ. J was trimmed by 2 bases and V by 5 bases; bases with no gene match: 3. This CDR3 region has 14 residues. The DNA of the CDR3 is TGTGCCAGCAGCAGAGGGGGCCCCTACAATGAGCAGTTCTTC. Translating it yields CASSRGGPYNEQFF.

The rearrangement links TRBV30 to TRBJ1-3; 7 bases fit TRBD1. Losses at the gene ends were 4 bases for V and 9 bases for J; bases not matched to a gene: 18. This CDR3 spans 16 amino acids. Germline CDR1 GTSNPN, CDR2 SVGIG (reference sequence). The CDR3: CAWNRGLRGRGGTIYF. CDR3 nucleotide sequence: TGTGCCTGGAACCGAGGATTAAGGGGGCGAGGGGGCACCATATATTTT.

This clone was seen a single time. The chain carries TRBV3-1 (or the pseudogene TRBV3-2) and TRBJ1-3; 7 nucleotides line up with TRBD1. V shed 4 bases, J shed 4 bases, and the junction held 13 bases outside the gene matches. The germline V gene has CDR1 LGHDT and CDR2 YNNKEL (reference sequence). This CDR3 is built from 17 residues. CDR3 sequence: CASSLTRTGGLGNTIYF. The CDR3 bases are TGTGCCAGCAGCCTGACGAGGACAGGAGGTCTAGGAAACACCATATATTTT.

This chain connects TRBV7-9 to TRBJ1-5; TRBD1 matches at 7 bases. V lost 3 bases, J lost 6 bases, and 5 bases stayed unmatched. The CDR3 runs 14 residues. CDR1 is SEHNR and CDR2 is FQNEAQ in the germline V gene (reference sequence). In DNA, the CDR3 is TGTGCCAGCAGCTTGGGACAGTGGCCTCAGCCCCAGCATTTT. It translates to CASSLGQWPQPQHF.